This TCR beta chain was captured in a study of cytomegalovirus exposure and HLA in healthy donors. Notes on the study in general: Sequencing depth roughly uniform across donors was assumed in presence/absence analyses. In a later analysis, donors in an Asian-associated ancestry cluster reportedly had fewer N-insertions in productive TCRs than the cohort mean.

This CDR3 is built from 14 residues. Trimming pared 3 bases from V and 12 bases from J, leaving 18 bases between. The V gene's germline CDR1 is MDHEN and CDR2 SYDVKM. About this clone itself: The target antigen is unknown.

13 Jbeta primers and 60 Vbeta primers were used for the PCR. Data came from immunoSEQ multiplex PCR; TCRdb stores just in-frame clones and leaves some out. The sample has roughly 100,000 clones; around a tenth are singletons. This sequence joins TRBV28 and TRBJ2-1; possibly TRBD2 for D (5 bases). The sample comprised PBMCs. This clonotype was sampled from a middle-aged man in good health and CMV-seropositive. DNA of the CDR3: TGTGCCAGCAGTTTCCGTAGCGCGGGCCTAGGGCAGTTCTTC. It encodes CASSFRSAGLGQFF.